This is a list of T cell receptor beta chains from one sample in a study of blood T cell repertoires in COVID-19. Here immunoSEQ multiplex PCR was the method, and the copy in TCRdb shows in-frame clones only, minus some. The top ten clones hold about 4.8% of a sample with 100,000 to 120,000 clones, 85% to 90% of them seen once. Sequenced: peripheral blood. These receptors were taken from a woman aged 50 to 60 with acute or convalescent COVID-19. The CDR3 runs from the conserved cysteine through the conserved F or W. D genes are given only for firm matches.

V: TRBV24-1
D: .
J: TRBJ2-1
length: 16
CDR3: CATSALTSRSPIEQFF
DNA: TGTGCCACCAGTGCCTTGACTAGTCGTTCCCCCATCGAGCAGTTCTTC

V: TRBV28
D: TRBD1
J: TRBJ1-1
length: 14
CDR3: CASSLDRGRSEAFF
DNA: TGTGCCAGCAGCCTAGACAGGGGGCGGTCTGAAGCTTTCTTT

V: TRBV5-1
D: TRBD1
J: TRBJ2-1
length: 15
CDR3: CASSSGTGSYNEQFF
DNA: TGCGCCAGCAGCTCTGGGACAGGGTCCTACAATGAGCAGTTCTTC

V: TRBV27
D: .
J: TRBJ2-6
length: 13
CDR3: CASSFVGANVLTF
DNA: TGTGCCAGCAGTTTCGTCGGGGCCAACGTCCTGACTTTC

V: TRBV10-3
D: .
J: TRBJ1-6
length: 15
CDR3: CAISEFYGIESPLHF
DNA: TGTGCCATCAGTGAGTTTTACGGGATCGAATCACCCCTCCACTTT

V: TRBV11-2
D: .
J: TRBJ1-1
length: 14
CDR3: CASSSQMGRTEAFF
DNA: TGTGCCAGCAGCTCCCAGATGGGGCGGACTGAAGCTTTCTTT

V: TRBV9
D: .
J: TRBJ1-6
length: 14
CDR3: CASSVGRKNSPLHF
DNA: TGTGCCAGCAGCGTAGGCAGGAAAAATTCACCCCTCCACTTT

V: TRBV5-8
D: TRBD1
J: TRBJ1-4
length: 18
CDR3: CASSLGQGDPTANEKLFF
DNA: TGTGCCAGCAGCTTGGGCCAGGGGGATCCGACGGCTAATGAAAAACTGTTTTTT

V: TRBV5-6
D: TRBD1
J: TRBJ1-4
length: 16
CDR3: CASSYTGGTPNEKLFF
DNA: TGTGCCAGCAGTTATACAGGGGGTACTCCGAATGAAAAACTGTTTTTT

V: TRBV3-1/TRBV3-2
D: .
J: TRBJ2-3
length: 14
CDR3: CASSRAGITDTQYF
DNA: TGTGCCAGCAGCCGGGCGGGAATCACAGATACGCAGTATTTT

V: TRBV4-2
D: .
J: TRBJ2-1
length: 16
CDR3: CASSQDLGGTYNEQFF
DNA: TGTGCCAGCAGCCAAGATCTTGGGGGGACCTACAATGAGCAGTTCTTC

V: TRBV4-1
D: TRBD1
J: TRBJ2-7
length: 14
CDR3: CASSVQGHDYEQYF
DNA: TGCGCCAGCAGCGTACAGGGGCATGACTACGAGCAGTACTTC

V: TRBV7-2
D: TRBD1
J: TRBJ1-5
length: 14
CDR3: CASSFGQGMQPQHF
DNA: TGTGCCAGCAGCTTCGGACAGGGGATGCAGCCCCAGCATTTT

V: TRBV24-1
D: .
J: TRBJ2-5
length: 14
CDR3: CATSDSGIKETQYF
DNA: TGTGCCACCAGTGATTCGGGGATAAAAGAGACCCAGTACTTC

V: TRBV4-1
D: .
J: TRBJ2-7
length: 15
CDR3: CASSQDPTRFGEQYF
DNA: TGCGCCAGCAGCCAAGACCCGACTAGGTTCGGAGAGCAGTACTTC

V: TRBV19
D: .
J: TRBJ2-7
length: 12
CDR3: CATRSQGLEQYF
DNA: TGTGCCACCCGGAGCCAGGGACTCGAGCAGTACTTC

V: TRBV7-2
D: TRBD1
J: TRBJ1-1
length: 17
CDR3: CASSLRAQGGMNTEAFF
DNA: TGTGCCAGCAGTCTTAGGGCACAGGGGGGCATGAACACTGAAGCTTTCTTT

V: TRBV18
D: .
J: TRBJ2-3
length: 14
CDR3: CASSPPSSTDTQYF
DNA: TGTGCCAGCTCACCACCCTCCAGCACAGATACGCAGTATTTT

V: TRBV4-1
D: TRBD1
J: TRBJ2-7
length: 15
CDR3: CASSQDAGGLDEQYF
DNA: TGCGCCAGCAGCCAAGATGCAGGGGGCTTGGACGAGCAGTACTTC

V: TRBV27
D: .
J: TRBJ2-2
length: 14
CDR3: CASSLEGVTGELFF
DNA: TGTGCCAGCAGTTTGGAGGGCGTCACCGGGGAGCTGTTTTTT

V: TRBV2
D: .
J: TRBJ1-2
length: 14
CDR3: CASSGGGSVYGYTF
DNA: TGTGCCAGCTCGGGGGGAGGGAGCGTGTACGGCTACACCTTC